Presented here are 14 T cell receptor beta chains from one specimen sequenced in a study of shared clonotypes between healthy human individuals. Sequencing was performed with immunoSEQ multiplex PCR; in TCRdb, only in-frame clones are kept and a portion is missing. The sample records some 450,000 clones, 77% being singletons. Sequences were obtained from PBMCs. Receptor source: a woman in her thirties or forties in good health. Some clones in this sample may be carry-over from other donors' samples.

At least ten counts were recorded for this clone. The same CDR3 is also encoded by other DNA sequences in this sample. J is TRBJ2-7 and V is TRBV7-2; D gene unclear. Germline V lookup: CDR1 SGHTA, CDR2 FQGNSA. V lost 5 bases to trimming and J lost 1 base, with 9 bases between them. The CDR3 extends over 13 amino acids. The CDR3 sequence is CASSRVPSYEQYF. Here the CDR3 DNA reads TGTGCCAGCAGCCGAGTGCCTTCCTACGAGCAGTACTTC. Combining the CDR3 with reference TRBV7-2 and TRBJ2-7 gives the whole variable domain GAGVSQSPSNKVTEKGKDVELRCDPISGHTALYWYRQSLGQGLEFLIYFQGNSAPDKSGLPSDRFSAERTGGSVSTLTIQRTQQEDSAVYLCASSRVPSYEQYFGPGTRLTVT.

V and J are TRBV7-2 and TRBJ2-1, with D perhaps TRBD1 or TRBD2 (5 bases each). CDR1 and CDR2 (germline): SGHTA, FQGNSA. CDR3 length equals 14 residues. The V and J ends lost 5 bases and 9 bases respectively, with 17 bases between them. The CDR3, as DNA: TGTGCCAGCAGCCCGGGACCCACCGCCAGTGAGCAGTTCTTC. Translating gives CASSPGPTASEQFF.

The rearrangement links TRBV15 to TRBJ1-5; 7 bases fit TRBD1. This CDR3 has 16 amino acids. The V segment lost 5 bases and the J segment 6 bases; nucleotides outside the gene matches: 13. Per germline, CDR1 LNHNV and CDR2 YYDKDF (reference sequence). In DNA form, the CDR3 reads TGTGCCACCAGCCTAGCCGACAGGGTATTAGGTCAGCCCCAGCATTTT. Translating it yields CATSLADRVLGQPQHF. Full variable domain (rest looked up from reference TRBV15 and TRBJ1-5): DAMVIQNPRYQVTQFGKPVTLSCSQTLNHNVMYWYQQKSSQAPKLLFHYYDKDFNNEADTPDNFQSRRPNTSFCFLDIRSPGLGDTAMYLCATSLADRVLGQPQHFGDGTRLSIL.

The rearrangement joins TRBV7-9 to TRBJ1-4; no clear D gene. Trimming left V 4 bases short and J 7 bases short, with 13 bases between. Germline V CDR1 and CDR2: SEHNR, FQNEAQ (reference sequence). The CDR3 sequence is 14 residues long. Here the CDR3 DNA reads TGTGCCAGCAGCTATACAAGGAACGGTGAAAAACTGTTTTTT. This encodes CASSYTRNGEKLFF.

The chain is built from TRBV7-2 and TRBJ1-3; 7 bases line up with TRBD1. Trimming removed 4 bases from V and 1 base from J; junction bases left unmatched: 4. Germline V lookup: CDR1 SGHTA, CDR2 FQGNSA. The CDR3 is 15 amino acids. The CDR3 nucleotides are TGTGCCAGCAGCTCGGGACAGCCTTCTGGAAACACCATATATTTT. This gives the protein CASSSGQPSGNTIYF.

The rearrangement uses TRBV4-1 and TRBJ2-1; no reliable D call. In germline, CDR1 is MGHRA, CDR2 YSYEKL. The CDR3 has 13 residues. The germline V and J ends were trimmed by 1 base and 4 bases, with 5 bases remaining between them. CDR3 bases: TGCGCCAGCAGCCAAGTGGGTTACAATGAGCAGTTCTTC. This sequence encodes CASSQVGYNEQFF.

The gene calls are TRBV28 and TRBJ1-5; no definite D call. V lost 2 bases and J lost 9, with 17 bases in between. The CDR3 covers 15 residues. Germline V CDR1 and CDR2: MDHEN, SYDVKM. CDR3: CASSLAQGPRGPQHF. For the CDR3, the DNA is TGTGCCAGCAGTTTAGCCCAAGGGCCCCGGGGGCCCCAGCATTTT.

The chain couples TRBV11-3 to TRBJ2-5, with TRBD2 as a possible D gene (5 bases). Per germline, CDR1 SGHNT and CDR2 YENEEA. CDR3 length equals 14 residues. V lost 1 base and J 5 bases, leaving 11 bases between the germline ends. The CDR3 loop reads CASSLGGFGETQYF. The CDR3 bases are TGTGCCAGCAGCTTAGGAGGGTTCGGGGAGACCCAGTACTTC.

On this clone: A clone one base away is much larger, so this may be a read error. The rearrangement links TRBV28 to TRBJ2-7; the match to TRBD2 covers 7 bases. Germline-derived CDR1 and CDR2 are MDHEN and SYDVKM. CDR3 length equals 13 residues. This CDR3 reads CASSFGRDYVQYF. The CDR3 region has the DNA TGTGCCAGCAGTTTCGGCAGGGACTACGTGCAGTACTTC.

The chain is built from TRBV28 and TRBJ2-7, with 7 bases matching TRBD2. There are 15 residues in the CDR3. CDR1 is MDHEN and CDR2 is SYDVKM in the germline V gene. The V gene end was trimmed by 5 bases and the J gene end by 0 bases; junction bases not matched to a gene: 7. The CDR3 protein is CASSALADYSYEQYF. The CDR3 DNA sequence: TGTGCCAGCAGTGCCCTAGCGGACTACTCCTACGAGCAGTACTTC.

The chain joins TRBV5-1 to TRBJ2-6, with D perhaps TRBD1 (6 bases). CDR1 SGHRS and CDR2 YFSETQ come from the germline V gene. CDR3 length equals 17 residues. Trimming stripped 3 bases from V and 5 bases from J, with 18 bases between. DNA for the CDR3: TGCGCCAGCAGCTATGCACAGGGCTTAACCCGGGCCAACGTCCTGACTTTC. Amino acids: CASSYAQGLTRANVLTF.

The V and J genes are TRBV6-5 and TRBJ2-3; TRBD1 matches at 10 bases. The CDR3 extends over 15 amino acids. The germline CDR1 and CDR2 sequences are MNHEY and SVGAGI. The ends lost 6 bases at V and 5 bases at J; junction bases unmatched: 8. In DNA form, the CDR3 reads TGTGCCAGCAGCCCCGGGACAGGGGCGGGAGATACGCAGTATTTT. Its protein is CASSPGTGAGDTQYF.

The DNA of the CDR3 is TGTGCCAGCAGTATCTCTCCAGCGTCGGAGGATGAGCAGTTCTTC. Residues: CASSISPASEDEQFF. The chain employs TRBV25-1 and TRBJ2-1; a weak D match, TRBD2 (5 bases). V lost 5 bases and J lost 8, with 19 bases in between. The CDR3 is 15 amino acids. Germline V lookup: CDR1 MGHDK, CDR2 SYGVNS.

The rearrangement joins TRBV11-2 to TRBJ1-1, with 9 bases matching TRBD1. CDR3 size: 15 residues. Germline lookup yields CDR1 SGHAT and CDR2 FQNNGV. With 5 bases clipped from V and 11 bases from J, the junction kept 15 bases outside the gene matches. The CDR3 nucleotides are TGTGCCAGCAGCGTATTAACCACAGGGGGCGGCCGGGCTTTCTTT. It encodes CASSVLTTGGGRAFF.